One and the same sample provided the 15 T cell receptor beta chains below, sequenced in a study of cytomegalovirus exposure and HLA in healthy donors. Primers for the PCR totalled 60 Vbeta and 13 Jbeta. Clones were sequenced by immunoSEQ multiplex PCR, and TCRdb holds only the in-frame ones, with some missing. The table shows over 150,000 clones, with around 86% occurring only once. Specimen: PBMCs. The receptors stem from a human donor in good health.

The chain combines TRBV23-1 with TRBJ1-4; TRBD1 matches 11 bases. TRBV23-1 belongs to the ORF category, with a function that is uncertain. The trim removed 4 bases at V and 4 bases at J, leaving 14 bases unmatched. The length of the CDR3 is 19 residues. CDR3 coding DNA: TGCGCCAGCAGTCTGAACGATGGGGGACAGGGGGGCCATAATGAAAAACTGTTTTTT. It codes for CASSLNDGGQGGHNEKLFF.

This sequence joins TRBV11-3 and TRBJ1-1, with D perhaps TRBD1 (5 bases). The germline V and J ends were trimmed by 7 bases and 4 bases, with 13 bases remaining between them. The CDR3 extends over 13 amino acids. Germline-derived CDR1 and CDR2 are SGHNT and YENEEA. CDR3 amino acids: CASIFGGSTEAFF. The CDR3 nucleotides read TGTGCCAGCATTTTCGGGGGGAGCACTGAAGCTTTCTTT.

This CDR3 is CASSADSYEQYF. The CDR3, as DNA: TGCGCCAGCAGCGCGGACAGCTACGAGCAGTACTTC. The rearrangement links TRBV5-1 to TRBJ2-7; D possibly corresponds to TRBD1 (6 bases). From germline, CDR1 is SGHRS and CDR2 YFSETQ. V was clipped by 4 bases and J by 3 bases, with 8 bases between them. The CDR3 is made up of 12 amino acids. Combining the CDR3 with reference TRBV5-1 and TRBJ2-7 gives the whole variable domain KAGVTQTPRYLIKTRGQQVTLSCSPISGHRSVSWYQQTPGQGLQFLFEYFSETQRNKGNFPGRFSGRQFSNSRSEMNVSTLELGDSALYLCASSADSYEQYFGPGTRLTVT.

This chain uses TRBV12-5 with TRBJ1-1; TRBD1 might be the D (6 bases). V was trimmed by 8 bases and J by 8 bases, leaving 15 bases between them. The germline CDR1 and CDR2 sequences are LGHNT and FRNRAP. This CDR3 has 12 residues. CDR3 bases: TGTGCTAGTTCACAGGGTCCATCGGAAGCTTTCTTT. Translation gives CASSQGPSEAFF.

V usage is TRBV29-1 and J usage is TRBJ2-7, with TRBD1 as a possible D gene (5 bases). CDR3 length: 12 amino acids. The V gene lost 4 bases and the J gene lost 3 bases, with 10 bases spanning the gap. Germline-derived CDR1 and CDR2 are SQVTM and ANQGSEA. CDR3 nucleotides: TGCAGCGTTGTATTAGACAGCTACGAGCAGTACTTC. Its translation: CSVVLDSYEQYF.

The V call is TRBV6-6, the J call TRBJ2-7, with 8 bases lining up with TRBD1. Germline CDR1 and CDR2: MNHNY and SVGAGI (reference sequence). This CDR3 comprises 13 residues. V lost 10 bases, J lost 2 bases, and 7 bases stayed unmatched. The CDR3 region has the DNA TGTGCCACCACTGGGACAGGCACCTACGAGCAGTACTTC. It yields the protein CATTGTGTYEQYF.

The V call is TRBV5-4, the J call TRBJ2-5; 16 nucleotides agree with TRBD2. The CDR3 is 18 amino acids. Trimming at V came to 4 bases and at J to 0 bases, leaving 6 bases not matched to a gene. Germline CDR1 and CDR2: SGHNT and YYREEE (reference sequence). The CDR3 DNA sequence: TGTGCCAGCAGCAAGGGACTAGCGGGGGGGCCTTACCAAGAGACCCAGTACTTC. Its protein product is CASSKGLAGGPYQETQYF.

The V gene is TRBV10-3, the J gene TRBJ2-5; D is perhaps TRBD2 (6 bases). V gave up 4 bases and J gave up 2 bases, with 11 bases separating them. This CDR3 contains 14 residues. CDR1 is ENHRY, CDR2 SYGVKD, per germline. This CDR3 reads CAISARELQETQYF. CDR3 DNA: TGTGCCATCAGTGCTCGGGAGCTACAAGAGACCCAGTACTTC.

J is TRBJ2-7 and V is TRBV7-2; TRBD2 matches at 8 bases. The germline CDR1 and CDR2 sequences are SGHTA and FQGNSA. Trimming cost V 2 bases and J 3 bases; bases outside gene matches: 3. CDR3 length: 14 amino acids. As DNA, the CDR3 is TGTGCCAGCAGCTTACGACTAGCGAACTACGAGCAGTACTTC. Translation: CASSLRLANYEQYF.

V and J are TRBV19 and TRBJ1-1; 9 positions agree with TRBD1. Germline V gene data show CDR1 as LNHDA and CDR2 as SQIVND (reference sequence). The length of the CDR3 is 13 residues. The V gene end was trimmed by 6 bases and the J gene end by 6 bases; junction bases not matched to a gene: 5. The CDR3 protein is CASSLTGGSEAFF. The CDR3 bases are TGTGCCAGTAGCTTAACAGGGGGCTCTGAAGCTTTCTTT.

The chain is built from TRBV7-3 and TRBJ2-3, with 9 bases that match TRBD1. V lost 2 bases, J lost 4 bases, and 1 base stayed unmatched. CDR1 is SGHTA, CDR2 FQGTGA, per germline. The CDR3 has 14 amino acids. The CDR3 is CASSLDRGADTQYF. The CDR3 region has the DNA TGTGCCAGCAGCTTAGACAGGGGGGCAGATACGCAGTATTTT.

The chain uses TRBV4-1 and TRBJ1-1; 9 bases fit TRBD1. This CDR3 has 15 amino acids. The ends lost 4 bases at V and 6 bases at J; junction bases unmatched: 9. The germline CDR1 and CDR2 sequences are MGHRA and YSYEKL. This CDR3 reads CASSPIGTGRAEAFF. The CDR3, as DNA: TGCGCCAGCAGCCCGATCGGGACAGGGAGGGCTGAAGCTTTCTTT.

The V and J genes are TRBV6-6 and TRBJ1-3; 7 bases are shared with TRBD1. CDR1 is MNHNY and CDR2 is SVGAGI in the germline V gene (reference sequence). There are 14 residues in the CDR3. With 7 bases clipped from V and 4 bases from J, the junction kept 7 bases outside the gene matches. The CDR3 nucleotides are TGTGCCAGCATAGTAGGGGGCGCAGGAAACACCATATATTTT. As protein: CASIVGGAGNTIYF.

The chain recombines TRBV2 with TRBJ2-6; D uncertain. This CDR3 spans 15 amino acids. Trimming cost V 5 bases and J 4 bases, with 12 bases left between them. Germline V gene lookup returns CDR1 SNHLY and CDR2 FYNNEI. CDR3 in amino acids: CASSRPSSGANVLTF. In nucleotides, the CDR3 is TGTGCCAGCAGTCGTCCTTCCTCCGGGGCCAACGTCCTGACTTTC.

This chain joins TRBV5-1 and TRBJ2-1; 8 positions agree with TRBD1. With 5 bases clipped from V and 4 bases from J, the junction kept 11 bases outside the gene matches. In germline, CDR1 is SGHRS, CDR2 YFSETQ. This CDR3 region has 16 residues. The CDR3 DNA sequence: TGCGCCAGCAGGTCCGCTCCCGGGACAGGTTACAATGAGCAGTTCTTC. It translates to CASRSAPGTGYNEQFF.